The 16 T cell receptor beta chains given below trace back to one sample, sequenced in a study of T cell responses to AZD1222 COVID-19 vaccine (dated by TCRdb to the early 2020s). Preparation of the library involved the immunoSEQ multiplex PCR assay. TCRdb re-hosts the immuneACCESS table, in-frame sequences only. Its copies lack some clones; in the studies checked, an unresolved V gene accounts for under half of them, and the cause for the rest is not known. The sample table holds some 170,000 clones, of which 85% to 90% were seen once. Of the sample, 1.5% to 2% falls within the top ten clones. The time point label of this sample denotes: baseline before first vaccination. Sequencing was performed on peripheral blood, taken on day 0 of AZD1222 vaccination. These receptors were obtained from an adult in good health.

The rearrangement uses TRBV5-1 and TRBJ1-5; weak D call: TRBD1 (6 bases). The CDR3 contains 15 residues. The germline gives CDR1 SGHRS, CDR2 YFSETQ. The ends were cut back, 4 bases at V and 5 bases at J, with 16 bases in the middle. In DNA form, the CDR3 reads TGCGCCAGCAGCCCGGGGCAGGGGATCCATCAGCCCCAGCATTTT. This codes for CASSPGQGIHQPQHF.

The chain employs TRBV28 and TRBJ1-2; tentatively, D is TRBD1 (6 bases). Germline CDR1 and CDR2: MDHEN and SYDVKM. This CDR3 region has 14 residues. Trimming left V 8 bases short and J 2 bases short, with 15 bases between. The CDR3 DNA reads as TGTGCCAGCCGCGTCCGGACAGAGAACTATGGCTACACCTTC. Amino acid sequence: CASRVRTENYGYTF.

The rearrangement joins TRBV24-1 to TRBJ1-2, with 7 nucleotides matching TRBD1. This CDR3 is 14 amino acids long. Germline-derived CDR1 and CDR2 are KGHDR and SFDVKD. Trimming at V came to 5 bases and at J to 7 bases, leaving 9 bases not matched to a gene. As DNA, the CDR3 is TGTGCCACCAGTGTAGGGACAGATGGAAGTGGCTACACCTTC. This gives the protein CATSVGTDGSGYTF.

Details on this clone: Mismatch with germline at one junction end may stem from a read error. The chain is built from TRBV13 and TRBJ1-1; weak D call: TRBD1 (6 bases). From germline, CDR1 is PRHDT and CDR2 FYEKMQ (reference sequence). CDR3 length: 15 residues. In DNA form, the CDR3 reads TGTGCCAGCAACTTACGTCGGGGGGCGAACACTGAAGCTTTCTTT. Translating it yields CASNLRRGANTEAFF.

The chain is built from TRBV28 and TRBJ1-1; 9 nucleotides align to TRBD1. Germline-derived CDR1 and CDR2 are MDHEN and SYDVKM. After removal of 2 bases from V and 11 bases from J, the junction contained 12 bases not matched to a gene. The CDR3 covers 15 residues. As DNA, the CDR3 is TGTGCCAGCAGTTTAACCGGGACAGGGAGAGAGAATGCTTTCTTT. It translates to CASSLTGTGRENAFF. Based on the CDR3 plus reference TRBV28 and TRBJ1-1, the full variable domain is DVKVTQSSRYLVKRTGEKVFLECVQDMDHENMFWYRQDPGLGLRLIYFSYDVKMKEKGDIPEGYSVSREKKERFSLILESASTNQTSMYLCASSLTGTGRENAFFGQGTRLTVV.

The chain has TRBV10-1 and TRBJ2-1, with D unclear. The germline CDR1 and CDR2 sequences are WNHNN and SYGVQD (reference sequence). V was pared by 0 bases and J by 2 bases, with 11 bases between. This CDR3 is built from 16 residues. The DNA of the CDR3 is TGCGCCAGCAGTGAGTCTAGGGCGGTAACCTACAATGAGCAGTTCTTC. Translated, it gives CASSESRAVTYNEQFF.

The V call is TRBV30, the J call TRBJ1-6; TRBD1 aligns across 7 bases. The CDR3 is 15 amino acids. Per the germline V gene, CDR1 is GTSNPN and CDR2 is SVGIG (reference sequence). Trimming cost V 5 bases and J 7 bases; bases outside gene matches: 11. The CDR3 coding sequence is TGTGCCTGGGCCTTTAGGGACAGATCGAATTCACCCCTCCACTTT. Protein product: CAWAFRDRSNSPLHF.

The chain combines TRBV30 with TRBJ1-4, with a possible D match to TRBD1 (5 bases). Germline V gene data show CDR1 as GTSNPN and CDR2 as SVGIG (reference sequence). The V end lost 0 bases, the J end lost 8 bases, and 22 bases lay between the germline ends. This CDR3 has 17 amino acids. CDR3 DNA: TGTGCCTGGAGTGTACGGGTTACCACAGGTCTAGGAGAAAAACTGTTTTTT. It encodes CAWSVRVTTGLGEKLFF.

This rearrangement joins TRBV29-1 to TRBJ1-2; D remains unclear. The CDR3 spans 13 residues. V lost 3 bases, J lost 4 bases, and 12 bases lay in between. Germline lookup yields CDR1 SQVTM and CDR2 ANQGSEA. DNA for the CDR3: TGCAGCGTTGAGGTTGGAGCCCTCTATGGCTACACCTTC. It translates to CSVEVGALYGYTF.

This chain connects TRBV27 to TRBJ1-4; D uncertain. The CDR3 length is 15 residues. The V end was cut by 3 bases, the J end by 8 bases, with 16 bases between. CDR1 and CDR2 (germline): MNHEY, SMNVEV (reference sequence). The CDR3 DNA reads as TGTGCCAGCAGTTTCCTGGGCCCGGCTGGGGAAAAACTGTTTTTT. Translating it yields CASSFLGPAGEKLFF.

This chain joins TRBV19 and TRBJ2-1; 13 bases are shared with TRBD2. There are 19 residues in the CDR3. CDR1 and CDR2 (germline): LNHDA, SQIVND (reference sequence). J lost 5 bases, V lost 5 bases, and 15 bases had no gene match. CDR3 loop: CASSARFGTSGIFHNEQFF. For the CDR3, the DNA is TGTGCCAGTAGTGCCAGGTTCGGGACTAGCGGGATTTTCCACAATGAGCAGTTCTTC.

CDR3: CAWSSRRGRENTEAFF. CDR3 coding DNA: TGTGCCTGGAGTTCCCGGCGGGGCAGGGAGAACACTGAAGCTTTCTTT. The V gene is TRBV30, the J gene TRBJ1-1; a weak D match, TRBD1 (5 bases). V was trimmed by 2 bases and J by 1 base, leaving 17 bases between them. The CDR3 contains 16 residues. Germline values: CDR1 GTSNPN, CDR2 SVGIG (reference sequence). The entire variable domain, with the rest obtained from reference TRBV30 and TRBJ1-1, is as follows: SQTIHQWPATLVQPVGSPLSLECTVEGTSNPNLYWYRQAAGRGLQLLFYSVGIGQISSEVPQNLSASRPQDRQFILSSKKLLLSDSGFYLCAWSSRRGRENTEAFFGQGTRLTVV.

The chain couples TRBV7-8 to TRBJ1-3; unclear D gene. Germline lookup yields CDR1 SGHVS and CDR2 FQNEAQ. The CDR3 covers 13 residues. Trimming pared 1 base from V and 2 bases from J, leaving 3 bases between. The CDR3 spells CASSLGAGNTIYF. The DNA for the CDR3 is TGTGCCAGCAGCTTAGGGGCTGGAAACACCATATATTTT.

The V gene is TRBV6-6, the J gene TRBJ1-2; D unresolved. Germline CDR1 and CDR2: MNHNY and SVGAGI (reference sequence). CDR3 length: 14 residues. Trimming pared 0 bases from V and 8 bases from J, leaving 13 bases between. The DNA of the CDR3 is TGTGCCAGCAGTTACTCGGAGCCTCCGGAAGGCTACACCTTC. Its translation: CASSYSEPPEGYTF.

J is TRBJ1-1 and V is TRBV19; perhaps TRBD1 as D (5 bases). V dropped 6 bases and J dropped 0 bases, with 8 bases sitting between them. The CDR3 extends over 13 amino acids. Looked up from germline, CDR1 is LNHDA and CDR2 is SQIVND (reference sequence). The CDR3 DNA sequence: TGTGCCAGTAGGGACAACCTGAACACTGAAGCTTTCTTT. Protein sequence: CASRDNLNTEAFF.

The CDR3 DNA follows: TGTGCCAGCAGCGTTCAGGGGAGTAGATCACCCCTCCACTTT. Amino acids: CASSVQGSRSPLHF. V gene TRBV11-2 combines with J gene TRBJ1-6, with D possibly TRBD1 on 6 matching bases. Germline loops: CDR1 SGHAT, CDR2 FQNNGV. CDR3 size: 14 residues. V was clipped by 5 bases and J by 10 bases, with 15 bases between them.